Listed below are T cell receptor beta chains from one sample, sequenced in a study of patients and donors after allogeneic stem cell transplantation. TCRdb itself ran the RT-PCR reads through MiXCR, one entry per CDR3 protein. The table lists approximately 430,000 distinct CDR3 sequences, roughly 17% of them singletons. The specimen sequenced was blood, either unsorted or a sorted T cell fraction (not recorded which). The source is a human donor who was either an allogeneic HSCT recipient or a stem cell or donor lymphocyte infusion donor (not recorded which). It is not recorded whose cells these are; they may come from a transplant donor. CDR3s leave out the opening cysteine and the closing phenylalanine or tryptophan.

V: TRBV4-1; J: TRBJ2-3; CDR3: ASSQDKVAGQY
V: TRBV10-1; J: TRBJ1-2; CDR3: ASSDGYT
V: TRBV10-3; J: TRBJ2-3; CDR3: AISRPLADTQY
V: TRBV5-1; J: TRBJ2-3; CDR3: ASSPTRGRTDTQY
V: TRBV20-1; J: TRBJ2-6; CDR3: SARSHRGIGANVLT
V: TRBV6-2/TRBV6-3; J: TRBJ1-5; CDR3: ASSYPGYSNQPQH
V: TRBV12-3/TRBV12-4; J: TRBJ2-1; CDR3: ASSRRGDEQF
V: TRBV7-3; J: TRBJ1-2; CDR3: ASSSKGTGNYGYT
V: TRBV25-1; J: TRBJ2-3; CDR3: ASSEFAGGTDTQY
V: TRBV29-1; J: TRBJ2-1; CDR3: SAPRGLRTSDYNEQF
V: TRBV7-9; J: TRBJ2-5; CDR3: ASSLGLGGPQETQY
V: TRBV4-1; J: TRBJ2-6; CDR3: ASSQTSSGANVLT
V: TRBV20-1; J: TRBJ2-1; CDR3: SARVGSGVSNEQF
V: TRBV3-1; J: TRBJ1-5; CDR3: ASSQSFRQSQPQH
V: TRBV4-2; J: TRBJ1-1; CDR3: ASSVGHTDMNTEAF
V: TRBV4-3; J: TRBJ2-1; CDR3: ASSPDSNPRGQF
V: TRBV5-1; J: TRBJ1-4; CDR3: ASRLHGTGEKLF
V: TRBV12-3/TRBV12-4; J: TRBJ2-1; CDR3: ASTSDRVSYNEQF
V: TRBV24-1; J: TRBJ2-3; CDR3: ATSALGADTQY
V: TRBV7-2; J: TRBJ1-3; CDR3: ASSLSPGRKTAGNTIY
V: TRBV19; J: TRBJ1-1; CDR3: ASSIYTLPGTEAF
V: TRBV7-2; J: TRBJ2-7; CDR3: ASSLAMRGEQY
V: TRBV19; J: TRBJ2-1; CDR3: ASSGDNEQF
V: TRBV9; J: TRBJ2-5; CDR3: ASSAGGFQETQY
V: TRBV24-1; J: TRBJ2-5; CDR3: ATSDPQETQY
V: TRBV7-2; J: TRBJ2-1; CDR3: ASSGTSGVYNEQF
V: TRBV29-1; J: TRBJ1-2; CDR3: SVARRGNGYT
V: TRBV12-3/TRBV12-4; J: TRBJ1-3; CDR3: ASSFAAGAISGNTIY
V: TRBV14; J: TRBJ2-7; CDR3: ASSQERGLGYEQY
V: TRBV20-1; J: TRBJ2-1; CDR3: SARKFGREGSYNEQF
V: TRBV2; J: TRBJ2-3; CDR3: ASSEGQTDTQY
V: TRBV11-2; J: TRBJ1-2; CDR3: ASSFNRLTGYT
V: TRBV5-5; J: TRBJ1-5; CDR3: ASSLGGTLNQPQH
V: TRBV5-1; J: TRBJ2-5; CDR3: ASSLGSGPETQY
V: TRBV5-5; J: TRBJ2-1; CDR3: ASSLPGTYNEQF
V: TRBV4-2; J: TRBJ2-1; CDR3: ASSQRPAYNEQF
V: TRBV3-1; J: TRBJ1-2; CDR3: ASSQGGGPYGYT
V: TRBV7-9; J: TRBJ1-4; CDR3: ASSLLTATNEKLF
V: TRBV6-4; J: TRBJ1-1; CDR3: ASSEGVNTEAF
V: TRBV25-1; J: TRBJ2-7; CDR3: ASSPGTAVPGFTYEQY
V: TRBV5-5; J: TRBJ2-1; CDR3: ASTPAAAPYNEQF
V: TRBV6-2/TRBV6-3; J: TRBJ2-3; CDR3: AVRDSSTDTQY
V: TRBV10-3; J: TRBJ2-7; CDR3: AISESIAARASYEQY
V: TRBV20-1; J: TRBJ2-5; CDR3: SAGRETQY
V: TRBV2; J: TRBJ2-5; CDR3: ASGWTGGETQY
V: TRBV5-1; J: TRBJ1-4; CDR3: ASSFAGATTNEKLF
V: TRBV4-2; J: TRBJ2-7; CDR3: ASSQEQAQTYEQY
V: TRBV20-1; J: TRBJ2-3; CDR3: SASGGAYGTDTQY
V: TRBV5-1; J: TRBJ1-1; CDR3: ASRVQQTTEAF
V: TRBV7-2; J: TRBJ2-3; CDR3: ASSLSSGGLDTQY
V: TRBV6-1; J: TRBJ2-3; CDR3: ATSRQVGTEDTQY
V: TRBV27; J: TRBJ2-7; CDR3: ASSPTLSGLGYEQY
V: TRBV28; J: TRBJ2-2; CDR3: ASSFSGAGELF